The T cell receptor (beta chain) described here comes from a study of shared clonotypes between healthy human individuals. In the study overall: CD4 naive and memory got three plates each, CD8 naive two, CD8 memory one. Notes on the study in general: Few donors limited the genetic and exposure-history diversity represented.

The CDR3 covers 16 residues. V shed 0 bases, J shed 7 bases, and the junction held 9 bases outside the gene matches. Germline assignment: CDR1 ENHRY and CDR2 SYGVKD. Of note for this clone: Its antigen is undetermined.

Each subset's genomic DNA was split evenly across several immunoSEQ plates. Only in-frame clones appear in the TCRdb table, and some are missing; sequencing was by immunoSEQ multiplex PCR. The table includes some 2,400,000 clones, 90% to 96% detected once. This TCR derives from a man younger than 30 in good health. Sequences were obtained from naive CD4+ T cells sorted from blood. Subset specified: CD45RA+ positively selected. The chain joins TRBV10-3 to TRBJ2-7, with 10 bases identical to TRBD1. The CDR3, as DNA: TGTGCCATCAGTGAGTCAGTCCCCGGACAGGGGGGTGAGCAGTACTTC. Amino acid sequence: CAISESVPGQGGEQYF.